The rows below give T cell receptor beta chains drawn from one sample of a study of naive and memory T cell subsets. TCRdb analysed the 5' RACE reads with MiXCR anew, one entry per CDR3 protein. The table includes 57,000 or so distinct CDR3 sequences, 7% to 8.5% detected once. The receptors were gathered from a male donor in good health. The CDR3 runs from the conserved cysteine through the conserved F or W. Fields, in order: V gene, J gene, D gene, clone size, CDR3 DNA, CDR3 protein. D genes are given only for firm matches. The size of a clone is reported for some rows only, either as once, few or many, or as a class for expanded clones.

V: TRBV3-1
J: TRBJ2-7
D: -
size: many
DNA: TGTGCCAGCAGCCAGACCTATGGCGGGGAGCAGTACTTC
CDR3: CASSQTYGGEQYF

V: TRBV11-1
J: TRBJ2-1
D: TRBD2
size: few
DNA: TGTGCCAGCAGCTTAAGGCTAGTAGCGGGGAGGGATGAGCAGTTCTTC
CDR3: CASSLRLVAGRDEQFF

V: TRBV29-1
J: TRBJ2-3
D: -
size: many
DNA: TGCAGCGCCATTGCAGGGAGCGGAAATACGCAGTATTTT
CDR3: CSAIAGSGNTQYF

V: TRBV19
J: TRBJ1-2
D: -
size: few
DNA: TGTGCCAGTAGTGCCCGGGTCCTCTATGGCTACACCTTC
CDR3: CASSARVLYGYTF

V: TRBV5-4
J: TRBJ1-1
D: -
size: many
DNA: TGTGCCAGCAGCGCCCCAGGGACTGAAGCTTTCTTT
CDR3: CASSAPGTEAFF

V: TRBV19
J: TRBJ1-4
D: -
size: few
DNA: TGTGCCAGTAGCAAAGACGTGGTCAGGCTTGCAACTAATGAAAAACTGTTTTTT
CDR3: CASSKDVVRLATNEKLFF

V: TRBV2
J: TRBJ1-5
D: -
size: many
DNA: TGTGCCAGCAGTTTTGACGGAAACAATCAGCCCCAGCATTTT
CDR3: CASSFDGNNQPQHF

V: TRBV10-3
J: TRBJ1-1
D: -
size: many
DNA: TGTGCCATCAGTGAGTCTCAGTACACTGAAGCTTTCTTT
CDR3: CAISESQYTEAFF

V: TRBV13
J: TRBJ2-3
D: -
size: once
DNA: TGTGCCAGCAGCCCCATGTGGGCTAGCACAGATACGCAGTATTTT
CDR3: CASSPMWASTDTQYF

V: TRBV5-1
J: TRBJ1-1
D: -
size: few
DNA: TGCGCCAGCAGCCCCGGGCAGGGCATTAACACTGAAGCTTTCTTT
CDR3: CASSPGQGINTEAFF

V: TRBV29-1
J: TRBJ2-5
D: TRBD2
size: many
DNA: TGCAGCGTTGAAAGGCTAGCGGGACAGACCCAGTACTTC
CDR3: CSVERLAGQTQYF

V: TRBV6-2/TRBV6-3
J: TRBJ2-5
D: TRBD1
size: -
DNA: TGTGCCAGCACGGGACAGCAAGAGACCCAGTACTTC
CDR3: CASTGQQETQYF

V: TRBV10-3
J: TRBJ1-2
D: -
size: few
DNA: TGTGCCACCGCAAGTGATGGGACGGTATATGGCTACACCTTC
CDR3: CATASDGTVYGYTF

V: TRBV6-5
J: TRBJ2-1
D: TRBD2
size: many
DNA: TGTGCCAGCAACACGGGACTAGCGGACAATGAGCAGTTCTTC
CDR3: CASNTGLADNEQFF

V: TRBV12-3/TRBV12-4
J: TRBJ2-3
D: TRBD2
size: many
DNA: TGTGCCAGCAGTTTAAGTTCTCTAGCGGGGGGCCGCACAGATACGCAGTATTTT
CDR3: CASSLSSLAGGRTDTQYF

V: TRBV29-1
J: TRBJ1-2
D: -
size: many
DNA: TGCAGCGTTGGGGTTGCCCCGGGTGGCTATCTTGTCACCTTC
CDR3: CSVGVAPGGYLVTF

V: TRBV6-5
J: TRBJ2-7
D: -
size: -
DNA: TGTGCCAGCAGTTCGGCCCGTTCCTACGAGCAGTACTTC
CDR3: CASSSARSYEQYF

V: TRBV2
J: TRBJ2-1
D: TRBD2
size: -
DNA: TGTGCCAGCTCACGGAAGAGCGGGGGGCCTTCCTACAATGAGCAGTTCTTC
CDR3: CASSRKSGGPSYNEQFF

V: TRBV15
J: TRBJ1-1
D: TRBD1
size: many
DNA: TGTGCCACCAGCAGAGAAGGGACAGGGGTTGGAGCTTTCTTT
CDR3: CATSREGTGVGAFF

V: TRBV2
J: TRBJ2-1
D: TRBD2
size: few
DNA: TGTGCCAGCAGTGAATTGGCTAGCGGGAGTTTGAGGGGCTTTTACAATGAGCAGTTCTTC
CDR3: CASSELASGSLRGFYNEQFF

V: TRBV29-1
J: TRBJ2-7
D: TRBD1
size: many
DNA: TGCAGCGTTGCCCCGGGACAGGGCTCCTACGAGCAGTACTTC
CDR3: CSVAPGQGSYEQYF

V: TRBV4-1
J: TRBJ2-5
D: -
size: few
DNA: TGCGCCAGCAGCCATCCCGCCTGGGGGGCGATCCAAGAGACCCAGTACTTC
CDR3: CASSHPAWGAIQETQYF

V: TRBV12-3/TRBV12-4
J: TRBJ1-1
D: TRBD1
size: -
DNA: TGTGCCAGCAGCCAAAGACAGGGTAACACTGAAGCTTTCTTT
CDR3: CASSQRQGNTEAFF

V: TRBV12-3/TRBV12-4
J: TRBJ2-2
D: -
size: few
DNA: TGTGCCAGCAGTTTGCTCCTATGGGGAGGTGAGGCGGAGCTGTTTTTT
CDR3: CASSLLLWGGEAELFF

V: TRBV4-1
J: TRBJ1-5
D: -
size: many
DNA: TGCGCCAGCAGCCAAGAGCCCCCCGGTAGCAATCAGCCCCAGCATTTT
CDR3: CASSQEPPGSNQPQHF

V: TRBV29-1
J: TRBJ1-2
D: TRBD1
size: -
DNA: TGCAGCGTTGAAGACGGAGGACAGGGGGCCTATGGCTACACCTTC
CDR3: CSVEDGGQGAYGYTF

V: TRBV2
J: TRBJ1-6
D: TRBD1
size: many
DNA: TGTGCCAGCATCCAAGAGGGGGCGACCGATAATTCACCCCTCCACTTT
CDR3: CASIQEGATDNSPLHF

V: TRBV5-1
J: TRBJ1-1
D: -
size: few
DNA: TGCGCCAGCAGCGAACAGTCACAGCTGAACACTGAAGCTTTCTTT
CDR3: CASSEQSQLNTEAFF

V: TRBV27
J: TRBJ1-1
D: TRBD1
size: few
DNA: TGTGCCAGCAGTTTGGGGGGAGGACAGGGACTAATGAACACTGAAGCTTTCTTT
CDR3: CASSLGGGQGLMNTEAFF